This T cell receptor (beta chain) was profiled in a study of blood T cell repertoires in COVID-19. Overall study context: The United States, Italy and Spain provided the acute and convalescent COVID-19 samples.

Sequenced by immunoSEQ multiplex PCR; TCRdb stores in-frame clones only, minus some. The sample lists 200,000 or so clones, 70% to 90% seen once, with roughly 19% in the top ten. The CDR3 sequence is 13 residues long. V was clipped by 6 bases and J by 1 base, with 9 bases between them. Followed longitudinally, the Seattle patients had been enrolled during active infection. This chain connects TRBV12-3 or TRBV12-4 to TRBJ2-5; D ambiguous. The sequenced sample consisted of peripheral blood. This receptor was taken from a man between 50 and 59 years old with COVID-19, enrolled during active disease. CDR3 protein: CASSRRGQETQYF. The CDR3 DNA sequence: TGTGCCAGCAGCAGACGCGGCCAAGAGACCCAGTACTTC.